A selection of T cell receptor beta chains follows, all from one sample in a study of OX40 agonist ivuxolimab in advanced cancers. The assay was immunoSEQ multiplex PCR, and TCRdb's table has in-frame clones only and misses some. The sample shows around 50,000 clones, more than 75% of them seen only once. The material was CD4+ or CD8+ T cells sorted from blood, obtained in a trial of the OX40 agonist ivuxolimab. The source of these receptors is an adult with an advanced solid tumor such as melanoma, head and neck, liver or kidney cancer. The CDR3 runs from the conserved cysteine through the conserved F or W. D genes are given only for firm matches. Clone size appears in some rows only: once, few, many, or a class for an expanded clone.

CSARRSDTQYF,TGCAGTGCTAGACGGTCAGATACGCAGTATTTT,TRBJ2-3,TRBV20-1,-,-
CASGAEFYAGELFF,TGTGCCTCAGGGGCCGAGTTTTATGCCGGGGAGCTGTTTTTT,TRBJ2-2,TRBV19,-,-
CASSLAGFGGELFF,TGTGCCAGCAGCTTAGCGGGCTTCGGCGGGGAGCTGTTTTTT,TRBJ2-2,TRBV7-9,medium-sized,-
CASSFRGSSGGPSTDTQYF,TGTGCCAGCAGCTTCCGAGGGAGTAGCGGGGGGCCTAGCACAGATACGCAGTATTTT,TRBJ2-3,TRBV11-2,-,TRBD2
CASSLGGSNGELFF,TGTGCCAGCAGCTTAGGGGGGAGCAACGGGGAGCTGTTTTTT,TRBJ2-2,TRBV7-7,-,-
CASSQVPDEKLFF,TGTGCCAGCAGCCAAGTCCCTGATGAAAAACTGTTTTTT,TRBJ1-4,TRBV4-2,-,-
CASSLVIGAVETQYF,TGTGCCAGCAGCTTAGTAATAGGGGCGGTGGAGACCCAGTACTTC,TRBJ2-5,TRBV7-2,-,-
CARPSSGRQETQYF,TGTGCCAGACCCTCGTCTGGCCGCCAGGAGACCCAGTACTTC,TRBJ2-5,TRBV19,-,-
CASSLVRVGDNEQFF,TGTGCCAGCAGCTTAGTCAGGGTAGGGGACAATGAGCAGTTCTTC,TRBJ2-1,TRBV7-2,-,-
CASLSSGNTIYF,TGTGCCAGCCTTTCCTCTGGAAACACCATATATTTT,TRBJ1-3,TRBV2,-,-
CASSYTSGRRWSPDTQYF,TGTGCCAGCAGCTACACCTCTGGGAGGCGGTGGTCACCAGATACGCAGTATTTT,TRBJ2-3,TRBV7-2,-,-
CASSEGRRVEAFF,TGTGCCAGCAGTGAGGGCCGCAGGGTTGAAGCTTTCTTT,TRBJ1-1,TRBV28,-,-
CASSDGQGAYGNQPQHF,TGCGCCAGCAGTGACGGTCAGGGGGCGTATGGCAATCAGCCCCAGCATTTT,TRBJ1-5,TRBV10-2,-,TRBD1
CASTPSRSNTGELFF,TGTGCCAGCACCCCCTCCCGCTCGAACACCGGGGAGCTGTTTTTT,TRBJ2-2,TRBV28,once,-
CASSYSGQGDEKLFF,TGTGCCAGCAGTTACAGTGGACAGGGTGATGAAAAACTGTTTTTT,TRBJ1-4,TRBV6-6,-,TRBD1
CASSLGSRFEAFF,TGTGCCAGCAGCTTAGGGAGTCGGTTTGAAGCTTTCTTT,TRBJ1-1,TRBV7-2,-,-
CASSLGSGNTEAFF,TGCGCCAGCAGCTTGGGGTCGGGGAACACTGAAGCTTTCTTT,TRBJ1-1,TRBV5-1,-,-
CASSLLGLNRAFF,TGTGCCAGCAGCCTCCTAGGACTCAATCGAGCTTTCTTT,TRBJ1-1,TRBV7-2,-,-
CAWSVDSYGYTF,TGTGCCTGGAGTGTAGATAGCTATGGCTACACCTTC,TRBJ1-2,TRBV30,-,-
CASSTPSGGHTGELFF,TGTGCCAGCAGTACCCCTAGCGGGGGTCACACCGGGGAGCTGTTTTTT,TRBJ2-2,TRBV2,-,TRBD2
CASSLEGGYEQYF,TGTGCCAGCAGCTTAGAAGGGGGCTACGAGCAGTACTTC,TRBJ2-7,TRBV7-2,-,-
CASSLHLNTEAFF,TGTGCCAGCAGTTTGCATCTGAACACTGAAGCTTTCTTT,TRBJ1-1,TRBV28,-,-
CASTSDRTYGYTF,TGTGCCAGCACCTCCGACAGAACTTATGGCTACACCTTC,TRBJ1-2,TRBV2,-,-
CASSDWREGRQFF,TGTGCCAGCAGCGACTGGCGGGAGGGCCGGCAGTTCTTC,TRBJ2-1,TRBV7-2,-,TRBD2
CAISFGNYGYTF,TGTGCCATCAGTTTCGGTAACTATGGCTACACCTTC,TRBJ1-2,TRBV10-3,-,-
CASSDPLDRAGELFF,TGTGCCAGCAGTGATCCCCTTGACAGGGCCGGGGAGCTGTTTTTT,TRBJ2-2,TRBV2,-,TRBD1
CASSPSGVGNQPQHF,TGTGCCAGCAGCCCGTCAGGGGTCGGGAATCAGCCCCAGCATTTT,TRBJ1-5,TRBV7-2,medium-sized,-
CASSRLAGSGANVLTF,TGTGCCAGCAGCCGCCTGGCCGGGTCTGGGGCCAACGTCCTGACTTTC,TRBJ2-6,TRBV7-2,few,-
CASSPATGASEYGYTF,TGTGCCAGCTCACCAGCGACAGGGGCCTCAGAGTATGGCTACACCTTC,TRBJ1-2,TRBV18,-,TRBD1
CASMSGLAGGRVAYEQYF,TGTGCCAGCATGTCCGGACTAGCGGGAGGTAGGGTAGCTTACGAGCAGTACTTC,TRBJ2-7,TRBV28,-,TRBD2
CASSSGRGTGGLRNIQYF,TGTGCCAGCAGCTCCGGGCGGGGGACAGGGGGGCTGCGGAACATTCAGTACTTC,TRBJ2-4,TRBV7-2,once,TRBD1
CASSLHNEQFF,TGTGCCAGCAGCCTTCACAATGAGCAGTTCTTC,TRBJ2-1,TRBV13,-,-
CASSSRDSSNQPQHF,TGTGCCAGCAGCTCCCGGGACAGTTCCAATCAGCCCCAGCATTTT,TRBJ1-5,TRBV5-8,once,TRBD1
CASWGGATNEKLFF,TGTGCCAGCTGGGGGGGGGCAACTAATGAAAAACTGTTTTTT,TRBJ1-4,TRBV28,-,-
CASSEALPPLGKLFF,TGTGCCAGCAGTGAAGCGCTTCCCCCCTTGGGGAAACTGTTTTTT,TRBJ1-4,TRBV6-1,-,-
CASRVESRVYGYTF,TGTGCCAGCAGGGTCGAATCCAGGGTGTATGGCTACACCTTC,TRBJ1-2,TRBV2,-,-
CASSLSGGRDTQYF,TGTGCCAGCAGCTTAAGCGGGGGGAGAGATACGCAGTATTTT,TRBJ2-3,TRBV5-8,-,TRBD2
CASSPRREQLRDTQYF,TGTGCCAGCTCACCACGGCGGGAACAACTAAGAGATACGCAGTATTTT,TRBJ2-3,TRBV18,-,-
CASSVRTQGNTEAFF,TGTGCCAGTAGCGTTAGGACGCAGGGAAACACTGAAGCTTTCTTT,TRBJ1-1,TRBV19,-,-
CASETTNNYGYTF,TGTGCCAGCGAGACTACGAATAACTATGGCTACACCTTC,TRBJ1-2,TRBV27,-,-
CASSSLAQATGELFF,TGTGCCAGCAGCAGCTTAGCCCAGGCCACCGGGGAGCTGTTTTTT,TRBJ2-2,TRBV11-2,-,-
CASSPTGTTEAFF,TGTGCCAGCAGTCCTACAGGGACCACTGAAGCTTTCTTT,TRBJ1-1,TRBV5-4,-,-
CASTQPAGVGNTIYF,TGTGCCAGCACCCAACCGGCGGGAGTAGGAAACACCATATATTTT,TRBJ1-3,TRBV11-2,-,-
CASRPMGSNTEAFF,TGTGCCAGTAGGCCCATGGGCAGCAACACTGAAGCTTTCTTT,TRBJ1-1,TRBV19,few,-
CASSGQGITGELFF,TGTGCCAGTAGCGGACAGGGAATCACCGGGGAGCTGTTTTTT,TRBJ2-2,TRBV19,-,TRBD1
CASSLSEKLFF,TGTGCCAGCAGCTTATCTGAAAAACTGTTTTTT,TRBJ1-4,TRBV7-6,-,-
CASSYAFRTGELFF,TGTGCCAGCAGTTACGCCTTCCGGACCGGGGAGCTGTTTTTT,TRBJ2-2,TRBV6-6,-,-
CASSSGQSGANVLTF,TGTGCCAGCAGTTCGGGACAATCCGGGGCCAACGTCCTGACTTTC,TRBJ2-6,TRBV6-5,-,-
CASQRPGIGDSPLHF,TGTGCCAGCCAACGCCCGGGTATTGGGGATTCACCCCTCCACTTT,TRBJ1-6,TRBV28,once,-
CASSLSGNEQFF,TGTGCCAGCAGCTTGTCAGGGAATGAGCAGTTCTTC,TRBJ2-1,TRBV11-3,-,-
CASRSQAAEETQYF,TGCGCCAGCAGATCACAAGCGGCGGAAGAGACCCAGTACTTC,TRBJ2-5,TRBV5-1,-,-
CASSPQGEVYEQYF,TGTGCCAGCTCACCTCAGGGGGAAGTTTACGAGCAGTACTTC,TRBJ2-7,TRBV18,-,TRBD1
CASIQETVNTEAFF,TGTGCCAGCATCCAAGAGACAGTGAACACTGAAGCTTTCTTT,TRBJ1-1,TRBV28,-,-
CASSPHGAGIYGYTF,TGTGCCAGCAGTCCTCACGGGGCGGGCATCTATGGCTACACCTTC,TRBJ1-2,TRBV6-5,-,-
CASSHREGRETQYF,TGTGCCAGCAGTCACCGGGAAGGGCGAGAGACCCAGTACTTC,TRBJ2-5,TRBV27,few,-
CASSPQRNQPQHF,TGTGCCAGCAGCCCCCAAAGGAATCAGCCCCAGCATTTT,TRBJ1-5,TRBV7-6,-,-